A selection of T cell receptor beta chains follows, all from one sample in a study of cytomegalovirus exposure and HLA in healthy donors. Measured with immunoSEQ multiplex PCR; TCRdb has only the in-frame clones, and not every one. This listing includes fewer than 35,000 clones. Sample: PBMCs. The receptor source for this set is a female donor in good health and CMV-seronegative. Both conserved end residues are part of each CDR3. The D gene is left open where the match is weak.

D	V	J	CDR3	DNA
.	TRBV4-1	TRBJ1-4	CASSQEGPGRAATNEKLFF	TGCGCCAGCAGCCAAGAGGGCCCGGGCAGGGCCGCAACTAATGAAAAACTGTTTTTT
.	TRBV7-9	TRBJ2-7	CASSLSTGTYEQYF	TGTGCCAGCAGCTTATCGACGGGAACCTACGAGCAGTACTTC
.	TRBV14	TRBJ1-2	CASSRTVLYGYTF	TGTGCCAGCAGCCGGACAGTCTTATATGGCTACACCTTC
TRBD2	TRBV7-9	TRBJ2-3	CASSWGLAPPDTQYF	TGTGCCAGCAGCTGGGGACTAGCTCCCCCAGATACGCAGTATTTT
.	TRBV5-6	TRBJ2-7	CASSTWLGALYEQYF	TGTGCCAGCAGCACCTGGCTGGGGGCTCTCTACGAGCAGTACTTC
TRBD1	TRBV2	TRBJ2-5	CASSGTGGKGETQYF	TGTGCCAGCAGCGGGACAGGGGGAAAGGGGGAGACCCAGTACTTC
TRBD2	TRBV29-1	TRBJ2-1	CSVEDLASGGYNEQFF	TGCAGCGTTGAAGATCTCGCTAGCGGGGGCTACAATGAGCAGTTCTTC
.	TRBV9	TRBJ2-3	CASSDPWDNTDTQYF	TGTGCCAGCAGTGACCCCTGGGACAACACAGATACGCAGTATTTT
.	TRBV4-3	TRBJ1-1	CASSQTENTEAFF	TGCGCCAGCAGCCAAACAGAGAACACTGAAGCTTTCTTT
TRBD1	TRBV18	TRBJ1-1	CASSRGHRDRNTEAFF	TGTGCCAGCTCACGAGGCCACAGGGACAGGAACACTGAAGCTTTCTTT
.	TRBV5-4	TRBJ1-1	CASSLGVEAFF	TGTGCCAGCAGCTTGGGAGTTGAAGCTTTCTTT
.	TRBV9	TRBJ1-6	CASSVEGRGDSPLHF	TGTGCCAGCAGCGTAGAAGGGAGGGGTGATTCACCCCTCCACTTT
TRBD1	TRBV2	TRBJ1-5	CASSERVATGVQPQHF	TGTGCCAGCAGTGAACGAGTCGCGACAGGGGTTCAGCCCCAGCATTTT
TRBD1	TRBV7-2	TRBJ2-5	CASSPRTGEETQYF	TGTGCCAGCAGCCCCCGGACAGGGGAAGAGACCCAGTACTTC
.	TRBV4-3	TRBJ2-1	CASSQAPYSSYNEQFF	TGCGCCAGCAGCCAAGCTCCCTACAGCTCCTACAATGAGCAGTTCTTC
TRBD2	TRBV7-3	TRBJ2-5	CASSLSGGTQYF	TGTGCCAGCAGCTTATCGGGGGGGACCCAGTACTTC
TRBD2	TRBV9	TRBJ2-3	CASSTLAGRTTDTQYF	TGTGCCAGCAGCACGCTAGCGGGGCGCACCACAGATACGCAGTATTTT
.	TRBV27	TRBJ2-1	CASSLRGEQFF	TGTGCCAGCAGTTTAAGGGGTGAGCAGTTCTTC
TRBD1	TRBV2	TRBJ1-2	CASTETGGYGYTF	TGTGCCAGCACCGAGACAGGGGGTTATGGCTACACCTTC
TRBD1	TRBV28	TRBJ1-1	CASSRAGTGNWVAFF	TGTGCCAGCAGTCGGGCCGGGACAGGGAATTGGGTAGCTTTCTTT
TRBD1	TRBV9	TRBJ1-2	CASSVAPPGQAIPNYGYTF	TGTGCCAGCAGCGTAGCCCCCCCTGGACAGGCAATTCCTAACTATGGCTACACCTTC
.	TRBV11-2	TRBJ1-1	CASNIRVNTEAFF	TGTGCCAGCAACATCAGGGTGAACACTGAAGCTTTCTTT
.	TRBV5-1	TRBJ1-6	CASSRTSQGNSPLHF	TGCGCCAGCAGCCGCACCTCACAGGGAAATTCACCCCTCCACTTT
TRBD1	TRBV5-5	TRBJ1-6	CASSLGTGGSPLHF	TGTGCCAGCAGCTTGGGGACAGGGGGGTCACCCCTCCACTTT
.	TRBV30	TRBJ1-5	CAWSVSGRANQPQHF	TGTGCCTGGAGTGTATCCGGCAGGGCCAATCAGCCCCAGCATTTT
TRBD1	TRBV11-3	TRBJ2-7	CASSLAGTGIYEQYF	TGTGCCAGCAGCTTAGCCGGGACAGGGATCTACGAGCAGTACTTC
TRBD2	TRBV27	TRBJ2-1	CASSLLAGGLNEQFF	TGTGCCAGCAGTTTACTGGCGGGGGGGCTCAATGAGCAGTTCTTC
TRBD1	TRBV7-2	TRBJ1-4	CASSKRDRENEKLFF	TGTGCCAGCAGCAAAAGGGACAGGGAAAATGAAAAACTGTTTTTT
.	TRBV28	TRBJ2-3	CASTKGWGPSTQYF	TGTGCCAGCACCAAGGGGTGGGGGCCTTCTACGCAGTATTTT
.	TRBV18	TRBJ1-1	CASSPLTGDTEAFF	TGTGCCAGCTCACCACTGACGGGGGACACTGAAGCTTTCTTT
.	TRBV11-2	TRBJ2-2	CASKSHGGGKNTGELFF	TGTGCCAGCAAGAGCCATGGGGGGGGCAAGAACACCGGGGAGCTGTTTTTT
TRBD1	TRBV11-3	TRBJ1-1	CASSRSGGNTEAFF	TGTGCCAGCAGTCGATCAGGGGGAAACACTGAAGCTTTCTTT
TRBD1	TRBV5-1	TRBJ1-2	CASSLGMDRGGGYTF	TGCGCCAGCAGCTTGGGAATGGACAGGGGAGGAGGCTACACCTTC
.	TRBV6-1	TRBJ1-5	CASSDGGGNQPQHF	TGTGCCAGCAGTGATGGGGGGGGCAATCAGCCCCAGCATTTT
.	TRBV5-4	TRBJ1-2	CASTQLGGAYGYTF	TGTGCCAGCACCCAATTGGGGGGGGCATATGGCTACACCTTC
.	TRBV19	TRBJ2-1	CASSIDHRLGNEQFF	TGTGCCAGTAGTATAGACCACCGACTAGGCAATGAGCAGTTCTTC
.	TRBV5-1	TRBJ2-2	CASSLGDCVSAGELFF	TGCGCCAGCAGCTTAGGGGACTGCGTATCGGCCGGGGAGCTGTTTTTT
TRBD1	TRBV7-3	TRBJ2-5	CASSPAGRQGETQYF	TGTGCCAGCAGCCCCGCTGGCCGACAGGGAGAGACCCAGTACTTC
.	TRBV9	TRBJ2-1	CASSPGNYNEQFF	TGTGCCAGCAGCCCCGGGAATTACAATGAGCAGTTCTTC
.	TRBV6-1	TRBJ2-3	CASRDLGGSTDTQYF	TGTGCCAGCAGGGACCTGGGGGGTAGCACAGATACGCAGTATTTT
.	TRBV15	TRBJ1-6	CATSRDRGTVSAPLHF	TGTGCCACCAGCAGAGACCGGGGGACCGTCTCGGCTCCCCTCCACTTT
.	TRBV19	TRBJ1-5	CASSPGLLQPQHF	TGTGCCAGTAGTCCCGGGTTACTTCAGCCCCAGCATTTT
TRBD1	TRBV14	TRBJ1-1	CASSQVGTGANTEAFF	TGTGCCAGCAGCCAAGTAGGGACAGGGGCGAACACTGAAGCTTTCTTT
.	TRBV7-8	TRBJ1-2	CASSRGHHNYGYTF	TGTGCCAGCAGCCGAGGGCATCATAACTATGGCTACACCTTC
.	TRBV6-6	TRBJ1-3	CASSSVSGNTIYF	TGTGCCAGCAGTTCGGTCTCTGGAAACACCATATATTTT
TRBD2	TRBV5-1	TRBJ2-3	CASSPAGADTQYF	TGCGCCAGCAGCCCGGCGGGGGCAGATACGCAGTATTTT
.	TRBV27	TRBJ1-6	CASSSRTGSHSPLHF	TGTGCCAGCAGTTCCCGAACAGGGTCCCATTCACCCCTCCACTTT
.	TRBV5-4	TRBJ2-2	CASNPGFTGELFF	TGTGCCAGCAACCCAGGGTTCACCGGGGAGCTGTTTTTT
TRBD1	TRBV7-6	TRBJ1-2	CASSLSETGLYGYTF	TGTGCCAGCAGCTTATCCGAGACAGGGCTCTATGGCTACACCTTC
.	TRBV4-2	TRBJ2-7	CASSPRASQGFFYEQYF	TGTGCCAGCAGCCCTAGGGCTAGCCAGGGGTTTTTCTACGAGCAGTACTTC
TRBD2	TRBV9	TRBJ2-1	CASSVARSSGSYNEQFF	TGTGCCAGCAGCGTAGCCCGTTCTAGCGGCTCCTACAATGAGCAGTTCTTC
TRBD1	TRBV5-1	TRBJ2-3	CASSPTGDPDTQYF	TGCGCCAGCAGCCCGACAGGGGATCCAGATACGCAGTATTTT
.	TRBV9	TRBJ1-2	CASSSGEGYGYTF	TGTGCCAGCAGCTCAGGGGAGGGCTATGGCTACACCTTC
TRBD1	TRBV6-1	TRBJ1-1	CASSVQGGANTEAFF	TGTGCCAGCAGTGTCCAGGGGGGTGCGAACACTGAAGCTTTCTTT
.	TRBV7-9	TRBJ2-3	CASSLARGGGYTDTQYF	TGTGCCAGCAGCTTAGCGCGGGGAGGGGGGTACACAGATACGCAGTATTTT
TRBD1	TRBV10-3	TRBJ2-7	CAIRSTQGQGQYEQYF	TGTGCCATCAGATCAACCCAAGGACAGGGACAGTACGAGCAGTACTTC
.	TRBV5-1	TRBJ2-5	CASSSEILWQETQYF	TGCGCCAGCAGCTCGGAGATTCTTTGGCAAGAGACCCAGTACTTC
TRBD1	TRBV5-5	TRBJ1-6	CASSLRTGGVNSPLHF	TGTGCCAGCAGCCTGAGGACAGGGGGAGTTAATTCACCCCTCCACTTT
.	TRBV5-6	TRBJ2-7	CASSLLGTTSYEQYF	TGTGCCAGCAGCCTGCTCGGGACAACGTCCTACGAGCAGTACTTC
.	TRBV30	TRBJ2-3	CAWSMSGTQYF	TGTGCCTGGAGTATGAGCGGCACGCAGTATTTT